This is a list of T cell receptor beta chains from one sample in a study of blood T cell repertoires in COVID-19. Clones were sequenced by immunoSEQ multiplex PCR, and TCRdb holds only the in-frame ones, with some missing. The table records hundreds of thousands of clones, roughly 87% of them present only once. Sequenced input: PBMCs or T cells enriched from blood (not recorded which). Receptor source: a woman aged 25 to 39 who had recovered from COVID-19. Each CDR3 is given with its conserved first and last residue. Fields, in order: clone size, V gene, J gene, D gene, CDR3 length, CDR3 DNA, CDR3 protein. A D gene is named only where the DNA matches it firmly. Clone sizes are given selectively: once, few, many, or a class where the clone is expanded.

abundance: .
v_gene: TRBV6-5
j_gene: TRBJ2-1
d_gene: .
len: 15
CDR3nt: TGTGCCAGCAGTTACTCGGCCGTATGGGGGGATGAGCAGTTCTTC
CDR3aa: CASSYSAVWGDEQFF

abundance: once
v_gene: TRBV4-1
j_gene: TRBJ2-1
d_gene: TRBD2
len: 17
CDR3nt: TGCGCCAGCAGCCAAGTTAGCGGACTAGCGGATAACAATGAGCAGTTCTTC
CDR3aa: CASSQVSGLADNNEQFF

abundance: .
v_gene: TRBV19
j_gene: TRBJ1-2
d_gene: .
len: 17
CDR3nt: TGTGCCAGTAGTATATCAGGGGTACTCACTTCAAACTATGGCTACACCTTC
CDR3aa: CASSISGVLTSNYGYTF

abundance: .
v_gene: TRBV27
j_gene: TRBJ1-1
d_gene: .
len: 16
CDR3nt: TGTGCCAGCAGCAAGAGGCGGTCAGGGGTGAACACTGAAGCTTTCTTT
CDR3aa: CASSKRRSGVNTEAFF

abundance: .
v_gene: TRBV5-8
j_gene: TRBJ2-5
d_gene: TRBD2
len: 18
CDR3nt: TGTGCCAGCAGCTTGGGGGGACTAGCGGCAAAGTACCAAGAGACCCAGTACTTC
CDR3aa: CASSLGGLAAKYQETQYF

abundance: .
v_gene: TRBV6-5
j_gene: TRBJ1-6
d_gene: .
len: 15
CDR3nt: TGTGCCAGCAACGTGGGAGGAGGCTATAATTCACCCCTCCACTTT
CDR3aa: CASNVGGGYNSPLHF

abundance: .
v_gene: TRBV10-3
j_gene: TRBJ2-1
d_gene: TRBD2
len: 16
CDR3nt: TGTGCCATCAGGGGAAATAGCGGGAGGGAATACAATGAGCAGTTCTTC
CDR3aa: CAIRGNSGREYNEQFF

abundance: .
v_gene: TRBV6-5
j_gene: TRBJ1-5
d_gene: .
len: 15
CDR3nt: TGTGCCAGCAGTTCCCGACAGTTCTCCAATCAGCCCCAGCATTTT
CDR3aa: CASSSRQFSNQPQHF

abundance: .
v_gene: TRBV7-6
j_gene: TRBJ2-5
d_gene: TRBD1
len: 15
CDR3nt: TGTGCCAGCAGCCCTGACAGGGGGCTCGGAGAGACCCAGTACTTC
CDR3aa: CASSPDRGLGETQYF

abundance: .
v_gene: TRBV2
j_gene: TRBJ2-2
d_gene: .
len: 13
CDR3nt: TGTGCCAGCAAGATACTAGGCCCCGGGGAGCTGTTTTTT
CDR3aa: CASKILGPGELFF

abundance: .
v_gene: TRBV27
j_gene: TRBJ1-2
d_gene: .
len: 13
CDR3nt: TGTGCCAGCAGTTTCGGACTTGGGTATGGCTACACCTTC
CDR3aa: CASSFGLGYGYTF

abundance: .
v_gene: TRBV5-5
j_gene: TRBJ2-7
d_gene: .
len: 14
CDR3nt: TGTGCCAGCAGCTTAAGTGGGGGCCTGGACGAGCAGTACTTC
CDR3aa: CASSLSGGLDEQYF

abundance: .
v_gene: TRBV5-5
j_gene: TRBJ1-5
d_gene: .
len: 17
CDR3nt: TGTGCCAGCAGCTTGAGAGTAGGGGCCGGTGGCAATCAGCCCCAGCATTTT
CDR3aa: CASSLRVGAGGNQPQHF